These T cell receptor beta chains were read from a single sample in a study of cytomegalovirus exposure and HLA in healthy donors. Data came from immunoSEQ multiplex PCR; TCRdb stores just in-frame clones and leaves some out. The sample has fewer than 150,000 clones, just over 15% seen once. The sequencing sample was made of PBMCs. The receptors originated from a woman under 30 in good health and CMV-seronegative. Both conserved end residues are part of each CDR3.

>TRBJ2-1|TRBV30
CAWSRSGYNEQFF
>TRBJ2-3|TRBV5-1
CASSTGRTGGTDTQYF
>TRBJ1-6|TRBV7-9
CASRQRTGGHYNSPLHF
>TRBJ2-3|TRBV7-9
CASSRERQGVTDTQYF
>TRBJ1-2|TRBV27
CASSPRTGRNYGYTF
>TRBJ1-2|TRBV5-5
CASRGLGQVNGYTF
>TRBJ1-2|TRBV5-6
CASRGRDKYYGYTF
>TRBJ1-1|TRBV6-5
CASSSLLTEAFF
>TRBJ2-3|TRBV28
CASSRRSRTDTQYF
>TRBJ1-2|TRBV5-8
CASSPLRVFYGYTF
>TRBJ1-6|TRBV7-3
CASSATAREDSPLHF
>TRBJ1-5|TRBV6-6
CASSKGQGSQPQHF
>TRBJ1-5|TRBV30
CAWSVLSAAQPQHF
>TRBJ2-7|TRBV15
CATSRVAGTGGYEQYF
>TRBJ2-2|TRBV30
CALDRNTGELFF
>TRBJ2-5|TRBV12-5
CASGLMTPQETQYF
>TRBJ2-1|TRBV19
CASTPREGSGAQYNEQFF
>TRBJ1-2|TRBV7-9
CASSRGTGPNYGYTF
>TRBJ2-7|TRBV5-6
CASSSGYEQYF
>TRBJ1-5|TRBV19
CASTSWGQADQPQHF
>TRBJ1-2|TRBV2
CASSEELAGLWGYTF
>TRBJ2-7|TRBV6-5
CASSSLPSGSSYEQYF
>TRBJ2-5|TRBV19
CASSQSGRETQYF
>TRBJ2-2|TRBV12-5
CASGLVIDGELFF
>TRBJ2-2|TRBV6-1
CASSEGHPTGELFF
>TRBJ2-3|TRBV9
CASSPPTSGIADTQYF
>TRBJ1-4|TRBV2
CASRGSRGATNEKLFF
>TRBJ1-3|TRBV9
CASSRGGSGNTIYF
>TRBJ1-1|TRBV30
CAFSQGLNTEAFF
>TRBJ2-3|TRBV9
CASSVVLAGGPDTQYF
>TRBJ2-7|TRBV21-1
CASSKWTDRIYEQYF
>TRBJ2-1|TRBV9
CASSASGTYNEQFF
>TRBJ1-1|TRBV6-5
CASRTEAFF
>TRBJ2-1|TRBV5-4
CASSSRYSGNEQFF
>TRBJ1-1|TRBV28
CASSLGRGRTEAFF
>TRBJ2-1|TRBV15
CATSGGIGRGNNEQFF
>TRBJ1-2|TRBV29-1
CSVEVRALDPQGAYGYTF
>TRBJ2-5|TRBV6-1
CASSEALQRGRGETQYF
>TRBJ2-7|TRBV6-5
CASSSTGSSYEQYF
>TRBJ2-2|TRBV27
CASSHYRTGGTGELFF
>TRBJ1-1|TRBV30
CAWSEQGPSSYPEAFF
>TRBJ2-5|TRBV9
CASSDSGGPPQETQYF
>TRBJ2-3|TRBV23-1
CASSATGTDTQYF
>TRBJ2-7|TRBV4-1
CASSQSGVYEQYF
>TRBJ2-7|TRBV27
CASSLWTGGGYEQYF
>TRBJ2-3|TRBV5-4
CASRRGKGLGGQDTQYF
>TRBJ1-4|TRBV6-6
CASSYSQGREKLFF
>TRBJ1-2|TRBV27
CASTFSGGGYGYTF
>TRBJ2-2|TRBV11-2
CASSLLPGAGELFF
>TRBJ1-2|TRBV9
CASSVSTGDNYGYTF
>TRBJ1-1|TRBV29-1
CSAGQANTEAFF
>TRBJ2-5|TRBV6-1
CASKSWATQYF
>TRBJ2-7|TRBV6-1
CASCRDFEQYF
>TRBJ2-1|TRBV30
CAWRVAQRDSGEEIF
>TRBJ1-4|TRBV5-1
CASSLLETGEKLFF
>TRBJ1-1|TRBV28
CASSLSSGRGTEAFF
>TRBJ1-4|TRBV6-5
CASRRQGGGEKLFF